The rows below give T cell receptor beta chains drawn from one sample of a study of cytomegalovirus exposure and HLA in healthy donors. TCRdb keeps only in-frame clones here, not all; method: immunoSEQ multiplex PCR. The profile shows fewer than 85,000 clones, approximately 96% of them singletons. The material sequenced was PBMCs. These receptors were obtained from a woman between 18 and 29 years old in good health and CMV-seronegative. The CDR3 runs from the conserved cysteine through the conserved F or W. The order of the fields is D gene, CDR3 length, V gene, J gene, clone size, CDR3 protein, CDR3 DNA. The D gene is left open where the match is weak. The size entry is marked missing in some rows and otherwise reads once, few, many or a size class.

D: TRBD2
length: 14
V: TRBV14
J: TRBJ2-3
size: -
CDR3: CASSQLAVTDTQYF
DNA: TGTGCCAGCAGCCAGCTAGCGGTTACAGATACGCAGTATTTT

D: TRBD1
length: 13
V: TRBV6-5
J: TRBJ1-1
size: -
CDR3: CASSQGENTEAFF
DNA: TGTGCCAGCAGTCAGGGGGAGAACACTGAAGCTTTCTTT

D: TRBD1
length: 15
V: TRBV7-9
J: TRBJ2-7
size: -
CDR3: CASSLAVRQGYEQYF
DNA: TGTGCCAGCAGCTTAGCAGTTAGACAGGGCTACGAGCAGTACTTC

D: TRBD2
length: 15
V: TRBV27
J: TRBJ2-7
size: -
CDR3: CASSYVLAGFYEQYF
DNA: TGTGCCAGCAGTTATGTCCTAGCGGGATTCTACGAGCAGTACTTC

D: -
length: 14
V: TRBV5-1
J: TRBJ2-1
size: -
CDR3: CASSLGSSYNEQFF
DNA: TGCGCCAGCAGCTTGGGGAGCTCCTACAATGAGCAGTTCTTC

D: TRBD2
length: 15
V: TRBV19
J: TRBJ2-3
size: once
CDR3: CASSPTSGRSDTQYF
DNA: TGTGCCAGTAGCCCCACTAGCGGGAGATCAGATACGCAGTATTTT

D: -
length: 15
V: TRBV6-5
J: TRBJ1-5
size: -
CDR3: CASRSDRYSNQPQHF
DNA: TGTGCCAGCAGATCCGACAGATATAGCAATCAGCCCCAGCATTTT

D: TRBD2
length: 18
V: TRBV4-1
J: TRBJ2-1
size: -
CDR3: CASSLSGTSIILSDEQFF
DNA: TGCGCCAGCAGCCTCTCCGGGACTAGCATCATTTTATCCGATGAGCAGTTCTTC

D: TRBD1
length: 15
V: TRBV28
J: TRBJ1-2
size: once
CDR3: CASRPPGQGHYGYTF
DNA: TGTGCCAGCAGGCCCCCGGGACAGGGGCACTATGGCTACACCTTC

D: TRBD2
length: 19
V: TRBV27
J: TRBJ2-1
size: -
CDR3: CASSFLGQSRASGNNEQFF
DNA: TGTGCCAGCAGTTTTCTAGGTCAGTCCAGGGCTAGCGGAAACAATGAGCAGTTCTTC

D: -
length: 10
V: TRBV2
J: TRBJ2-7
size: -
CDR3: CASYSYEQYF
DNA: TGTGCCAGCTACTCCTACGAGCAGTACTTC

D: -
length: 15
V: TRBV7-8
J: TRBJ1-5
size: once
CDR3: CASSLGGGRNQPQHF
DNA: TGTGCCAGCAGCTTAGGAGGGGGACGTAATCAGCCCCAGCATTTT

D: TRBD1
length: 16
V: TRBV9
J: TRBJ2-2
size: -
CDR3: CASSPTGTENTGELFF
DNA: TGTGCCAGCAGCCCAACCGGGACAGAGAACACCGGGGAGCTGTTTTTT

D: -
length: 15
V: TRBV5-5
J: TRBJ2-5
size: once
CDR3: CASSLAEGAGETQYF
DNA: TGTGCCAGCAGCTTGGCGGAGGGGGCTGGAGAGACCCAGTACTTC

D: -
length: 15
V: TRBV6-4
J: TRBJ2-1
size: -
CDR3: CASSEGHNSYNEQFF
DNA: TGTGCCAGCAGTGAGGGACACAACTCCTACAATGAGCAGTTCTTC

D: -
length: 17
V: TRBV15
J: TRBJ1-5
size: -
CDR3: CATSFAGLISSNQPQHF
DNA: TGTGCCACCAGTTTTGCCGGGTTAATCAGTAGCAATCAGCCCCAGCATTTT

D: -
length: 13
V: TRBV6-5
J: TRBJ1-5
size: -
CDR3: CASSRGVEQPQHF
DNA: TGTGCCAGCAGCAGGGGTGTCGAACAGCCCCAGCATTTT

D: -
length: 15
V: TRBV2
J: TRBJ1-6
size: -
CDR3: CASSLNGAGNSPLHF
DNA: TGTGCCAGCAGTTTAAATGGGGCGGGGAATTCACCCCTCCACTTT

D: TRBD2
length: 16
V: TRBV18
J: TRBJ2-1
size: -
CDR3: CASSPTAGGAYNEQFF
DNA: TGTGCCAGCTCACCTACAGCGGGAGGCGCTTACAATGAGCAGTTCTTC

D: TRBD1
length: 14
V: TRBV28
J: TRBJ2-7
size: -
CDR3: CASSSSGTGFEQYF
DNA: TGTGCCAGCAGTTCATCCGGGACAGGATTCGAGCAGTACTTC

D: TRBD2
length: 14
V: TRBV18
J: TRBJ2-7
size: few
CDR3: CASSRLAGGYEQYF
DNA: TGTGCCAGCTCACGACTAGCGGGAGGCTACGAGCAGTACTTC

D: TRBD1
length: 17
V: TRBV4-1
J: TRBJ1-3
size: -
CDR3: CASSQIYRGVSGNTIYF
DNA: TGCGCCAGCAGCCAGATTTACAGGGGAGTCTCTGGAAACACCATATATTTT

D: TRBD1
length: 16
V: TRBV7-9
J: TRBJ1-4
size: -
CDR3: CASSSGTGTTNEKLFF
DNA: TGTGCCAGCAGCTCCGGGACAGGGACAACTAATGAAAAACTGTTTTTT

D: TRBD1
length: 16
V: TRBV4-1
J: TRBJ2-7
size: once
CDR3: CASSQVSGQAYLGQYF
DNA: TGCGCCAGCAGCCAAGTCTCGGGACAGGCCTACTTAGGTCAGTACTTC

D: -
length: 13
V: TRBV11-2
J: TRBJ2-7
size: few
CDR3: CASSLGLSSEQYF
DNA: TGTGCCAGCAGCTTAGGCCTCAGTTCCGAGCAGTACTTC

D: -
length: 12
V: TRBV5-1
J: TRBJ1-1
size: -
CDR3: CASSLTNTEAFF
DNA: TGCGCCAGCAGCCTTACTAACACTGAAGCTTTCTTT

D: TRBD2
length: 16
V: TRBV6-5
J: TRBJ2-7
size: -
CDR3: CASSYSTGTSGYEQYF
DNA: TGTGCCAGCAGTTACTCGACCGGGACTAGCGGTTACGAGCAGTACTTC

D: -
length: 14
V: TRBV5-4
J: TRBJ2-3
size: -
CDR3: CASSSQGSTDTQYF
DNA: TGTGCCAGCAGCTCCCAGGGTTCCACAGATACGCAGTATTTT

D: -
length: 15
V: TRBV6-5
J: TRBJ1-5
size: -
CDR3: CASSYGAGLNQPQHF
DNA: TGTGCCAGCAGTTACGGGGCAGGTTTAAATCAGCCCCAGCATTTT

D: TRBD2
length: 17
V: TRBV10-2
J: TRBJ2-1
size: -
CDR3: CASSDQASGSLSNEQFF
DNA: TGCGCCAGCAGTGACCAGGCTAGCGGGAGTCTGTCGAATGAGCAGTTCTTC

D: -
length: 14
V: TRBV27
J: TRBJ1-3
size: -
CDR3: CASSPTTGHSTIYF
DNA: TGTGCCAGCAGTCCCACGACGGGACACTCAACCATATATTTT